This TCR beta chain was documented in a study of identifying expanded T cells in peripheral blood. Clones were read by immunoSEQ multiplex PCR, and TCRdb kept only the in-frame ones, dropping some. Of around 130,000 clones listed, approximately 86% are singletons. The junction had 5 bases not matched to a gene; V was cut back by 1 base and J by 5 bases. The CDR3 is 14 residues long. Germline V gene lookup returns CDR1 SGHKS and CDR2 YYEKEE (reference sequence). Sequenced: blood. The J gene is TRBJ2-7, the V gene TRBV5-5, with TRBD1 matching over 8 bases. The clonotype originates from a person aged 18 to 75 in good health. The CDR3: CASSLQGAPHEQYF. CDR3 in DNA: TGTGCCAGCAGCTTGCAGGGGGCGCCTCACGAGCAGTACTTC.